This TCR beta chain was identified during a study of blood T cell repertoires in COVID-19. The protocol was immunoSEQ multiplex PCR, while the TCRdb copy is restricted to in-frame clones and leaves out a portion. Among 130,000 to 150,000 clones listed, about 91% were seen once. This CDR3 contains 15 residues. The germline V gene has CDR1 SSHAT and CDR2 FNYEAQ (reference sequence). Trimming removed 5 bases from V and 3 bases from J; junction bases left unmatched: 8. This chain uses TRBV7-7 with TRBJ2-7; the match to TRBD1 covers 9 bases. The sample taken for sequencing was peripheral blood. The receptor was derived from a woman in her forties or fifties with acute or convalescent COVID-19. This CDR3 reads CASSPRTGAIYEQYF. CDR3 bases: TGTGCCAGCAGCCCAAGGACAGGGGCCATCTACGAGCAGTACTTC.